This T cell receptor beta chain comes out of a study of cytomegalovirus exposure and HLA in healthy donors. General study findings and limits: In a later analysis, parvovirus B19, influenza, CMV and Epstein-Barr virus appeared linked to several top co-occurrence clusters.

The J segment lost 7 bases and the V segment lost 11 bases, leaving 10 bases of the junction unmatched. The CDR3 sequence is 13 residues long. Germline-derived CDR1 and CDR2 are MNHEY and SVGAGI. The PCR had 60 Vbeta and 13 Jbeta primers. Assay: immunoSEQ multiplex PCR; the TCRdb copy retains only in-frame clones and omits some. This table has 150,000 to 180,000 clones, 70% to 80% appearing once. Points on this clone: Its antigen is unidentified.

Sequenced: PBMCs. V and J are TRBV6-5 and TRBJ1-3; 8 nucleotides line up with TRBD1. This TCR was recovered from a woman aged 40 to 55 in good health and CMV-seronegative. The CDR3, as DNA: TGTGCCTCTCGCTTTGGACAGGGCAACACCATATATTTT. This sequence encodes CASRFGQGNTIYF.